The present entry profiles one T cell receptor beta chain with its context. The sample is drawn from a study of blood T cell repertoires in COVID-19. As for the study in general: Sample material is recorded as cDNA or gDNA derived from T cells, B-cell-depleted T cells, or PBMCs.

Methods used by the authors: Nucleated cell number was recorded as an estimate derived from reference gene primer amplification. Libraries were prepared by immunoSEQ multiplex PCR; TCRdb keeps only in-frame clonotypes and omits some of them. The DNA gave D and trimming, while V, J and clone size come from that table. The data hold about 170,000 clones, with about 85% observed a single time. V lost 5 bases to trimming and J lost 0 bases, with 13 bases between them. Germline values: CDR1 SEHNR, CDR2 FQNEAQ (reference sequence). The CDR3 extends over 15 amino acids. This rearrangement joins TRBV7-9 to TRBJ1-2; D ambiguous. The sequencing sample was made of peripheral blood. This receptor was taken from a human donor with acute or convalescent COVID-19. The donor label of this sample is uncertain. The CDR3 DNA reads TGTGCCAGCAGCCCCCCAGCTAGTTCTAACTATGGCTACACCTTC. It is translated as CASSPPASSNYGYTF. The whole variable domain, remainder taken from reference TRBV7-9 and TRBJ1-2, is DTGVSQNPRHKITKRGQNVTFRCDPISEHNRLYWYRQTLGQGPEFLTYFQNEAQLEKSRLLSDRFSAERPKGSFSTLEIQRTEQGDSAMYLCASSPPASSNYGYTFGSGTRLTVV.